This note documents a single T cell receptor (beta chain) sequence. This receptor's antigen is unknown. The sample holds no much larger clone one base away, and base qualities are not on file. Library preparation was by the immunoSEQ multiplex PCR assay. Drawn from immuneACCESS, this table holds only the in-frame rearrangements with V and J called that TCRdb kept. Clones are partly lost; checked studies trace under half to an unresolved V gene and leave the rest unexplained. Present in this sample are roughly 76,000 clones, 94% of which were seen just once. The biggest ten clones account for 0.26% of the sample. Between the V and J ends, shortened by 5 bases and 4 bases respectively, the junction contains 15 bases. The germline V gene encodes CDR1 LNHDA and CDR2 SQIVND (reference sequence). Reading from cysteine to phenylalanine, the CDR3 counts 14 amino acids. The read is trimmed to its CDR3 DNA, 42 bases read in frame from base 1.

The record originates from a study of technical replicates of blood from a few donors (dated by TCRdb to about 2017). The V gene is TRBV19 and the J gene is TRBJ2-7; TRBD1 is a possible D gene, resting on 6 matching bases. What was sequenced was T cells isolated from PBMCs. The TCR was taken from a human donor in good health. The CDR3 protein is CASSPTGSGYEQYF. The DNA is TGTGCCAGTAGTCCAACAGGGTCCGGGTACGAGCAGTACTTC.